The rows below give T cell receptor beta chains drawn from one sample of a study of blood T cell repertoires in COVID-19. Assay: immunoSEQ multiplex PCR; the TCRdb copy retains only in-frame clones and omits some. The sample holds tens of thousands of clones, more than 85% seen once. The sequencing sample was made of peripheral blood. Every receptor here comes from a man aged 55 to 69 with acute or convalescent COVID-19. Both conserved end residues are part of each CDR3. Fields, in order: CDR3 protein, CDR3 DNA, clone size, D gene, V gene, J gene. D genes are given only for firm matches. The listing skips clone size in some rows; elsewhere it reads once, few, many or a size class.

CDR3: CASRSAGGGTEAFF
DNA: TGTGCCAGCCGATCGGCGGGGGGGGGAACTGAAGCTTTCTTT
size: NA
D: NA
V: TRBV25-1
J: TRBJ1-1

CDR3: CASRPTGGYTDTQYF
DNA: TGCGCCAGCAGGCCGACAGGGGGCTATACAGATACGCAGTATTTT
size: NA
D: TRBD1
V: TRBV5-1
J: TRBJ2-3

CDR3: CAISLGQGRETQYF
DNA: TGTGCCATCAGTTTGGGACAGGGGAGAGAGACCCAGTACTTC
size: NA
D: TRBD1
V: TRBV10-3
J: TRBJ2-5

CDR3: CASSKDTGTGFPDTQYF
DNA: TGTGCCAGCAGCAAAGATACCGGGACAGGGTTCCCAGATACGCAGTATTTT
size: NA
D: NA
V: TRBV21-1
J: TRBJ2-3

CDR3: CASSLGRRTSLGYGYTF
DNA: TGTGCCAGCAGCTTAGGCAGGCGAACAAGTCTTGGCTATGGCTACACCTTC
size: NA
D: NA
V: TRBV11-2
J: TRBJ1-2

CDR3: CASSSQTGASSDTQYF
DNA: TGTGCCAGCAGCTCCCAGACAGGCGCTTCTTCAGATACGCAGTATTTT
size: NA
D: NA
V: TRBV7-9
J: TRBJ2-3

CDR3: CAISESIVGGRAFF
DNA: TGTGCCATCAGTGAGTCGATCGTTGGAGGGAGAGCTTTCTTT
size: NA
D: NA
V: TRBV10-3
J: TRBJ1-1

CDR3: CASSQGELLGYTF
DNA: TGTGCCAGCAGCCAAGGGGAGTTATTGGGCTACACCTTC
size: NA
D: NA
V: TRBV4-2
J: TRBJ1-2

CDR3: CASSQDAAGGKNIQYF
DNA: TGTGCCAGCAGCCAAGATGCAGCGGGGGGAAAAAACATTCAGTACTTC
size: NA
D: TRBD2
V: TRBV4-2
J: TRBJ2-4

CDR3: CASSPGQGGETQYF
DNA: TGTGCCAGTTCACCGGGACAGGGCGGAGAGACCCAGTACTTC
size: NA
D: TRBD1
V: TRBV19
J: TRBJ2-5

CDR3: CASRGQRSNQPQHF
DNA: TGTGCCAGCAGAGGACAGAGAAGCAATCAGCCCCAGCATTTT
size: NA
D: NA
V: TRBV6-5
J: TRBJ1-5

CDR3: CASSLGLAGASGYEQYF
DNA: TGTGCCAGCAGCTTAGGGCTAGCGGGGGCGAGTGGCTACGAGCAGTACTTC
size: NA
D: TRBD2
V: TRBV11-2
J: TRBJ2-7

CDR3: CASSPLAGGSGNTIYF
DNA: TGTGCCAGCAGCCCACTGGCAGGGGGCTCTGGAAACACCATATATTTT
size: NA
D: TRBD1
V: TRBV7-8
J: TRBJ1-3

CDR3: CASSGSITDTQYF
DNA: TGTGCCAGCAGTGGTAGCATCACAGATACGCAGTATTTT
size: NA
D: NA
V: TRBV27
J: TRBJ2-3

CDR3: CASSNTKRGPYEQYF
DNA: TGCGCCAGCAGCAATACCAAAAGGGGGCCCTACGAGCAGTACTTC
size: NA
D: TRBD1
V: TRBV5-1
J: TRBJ2-7

CDR3: CAWRGQGQETQYF
DNA: TGTGCCTGGAGGGGACAGGGCCAAGAGACCCAGTACTTC
size: NA
D: TRBD1
V: TRBV30
J: TRBJ2-5

CDR3: CASSLKTGGNQPQHF
DNA: TGTGCCAGCAGCCTCAAGACAGGGGGCAATCAGCCCCAGCATTTT
size: NA
D: TRBD1
V: TRBV6-6
J: TRBJ1-5

CDR3: CASSLDGTVAPHEQFF
DNA: TGCGCCAGCAGCTTGGACGGGACTGTAGCCCCCCATGAGCAGTTCTTC
size: NA
D: NA
V: TRBV5-1
J: TRBJ2-1

CDR3: CASSLGQGGGYTF
DNA: TGCGCCAGCAGCTTGGGACAGGGTGGTGGCTACACCTTC
size: few
D: TRBD1
V: TRBV5-1
J: TRBJ1-2

CDR3: CASSANRGSGAFF
DNA: TGTGCCAGCAGCGCAAACAGGGGGTCAGGAGCTTTCTTT
size: NA
D: TRBD1
V: TRBV6-5
J: TRBJ1-1

CDR3: CASRLPGYGYTF
DNA: TGTGCCAGCCGGCTCCCGGGTTATGGCTACACCTTC
size: NA
D: NA
V: TRBV28
J: TRBJ1-2

CDR3: CASSRPAAGIYEQYF
DNA: TGTGCCAGCAGCCGACCGGCCGCCGGGATCTACGAGCAGTACTTC
size: NA
D: NA
V: TRBV5-4
J: TRBJ2-7

CDR3: CAWAPTATYGYTF
DNA: TGTGCCTGGGCTCCGACAGCAACTTATGGCTACACCTTC
size: NA
D: NA
V: TRBV30
J: TRBJ1-2

CDR3: CASSPPLRGGNQPQHF
DNA: TGTGCCAGCTCACCACCGTTGCGGGGGGGCAATCAGCCCCAGCATTTT
size: NA
D: NA
V: TRBV18
J: TRBJ1-5

CDR3: CASIRSGGTEAFF
DNA: TGTGCCAGCATCCGTTCAGGGGGGACTGAAGCTTTCTTT
size: few
D: TRBD1
V: TRBV6-5
J: TRBJ1-1

CDR3: CASSLDSRNTEAFF
DNA: TGTGCCAGCAGCCTTGACAGTCGAAACACTGAAGCTTTCTTT
size: NA
D: NA
V: TRBV5-4
J: TRBJ1-1

CDR3: CASSMAGGGSSQAFF
DNA: TGTGCCAGTAGTATGGCAGGGGGCGGCTCGTCACAAGCTTTCTTT
size: NA
D: TRBD1
V: TRBV19
J: TRBJ1-1

CDR3: CASSVAGTGMSPLHF
DNA: TGTGCCAGCAGCGTGGCCGGGACAGGGATGTCACCCCTCCACTTT
size: NA
D: TRBD1
V: TRBV9
J: TRBJ1-6

CDR3: CSVAGASGELFF
DNA: TGCAGCGTAGCGGGAGCCAGCGGGGAGCTGTTTTTT
size: NA
D: TRBD2
V: TRBV29-1
J: TRBJ2-2

CDR3: CASSLFGAGSPLHF
DNA: TGTGCCAGCAGCTTATTTGGCGCGGGTTCACCCCTCCACTTT
size: NA
D: NA
V: TRBV7-2
J: TRBJ1-6

CDR3: CASREQGAPWAGYTF
DNA: TGTGCCAGCAGGGAACAGGGGGCCCCTTGGGCTGGCTACACCTTC
size: NA
D: TRBD1
V: TRBV28
J: TRBJ1-2

CDR3: CASTSPTSGRTDTQYF
DNA: TGTGCCAGCACCTCCCCCACTAGCGGGAGGACAGATACGCAGTATTTT
size: NA
D: TRBD2
V: TRBV7-9
J: TRBJ2-3

CDR3: CASSSLSGSAYNEQFF
DNA: TGTGCCAGCAGTTCTCTAAGCGGGAGCGCCTACAATGAGCAGTTCTTC
size: NA
D: TRBD2
V: TRBV27
J: TRBJ2-1

CDR3: CASSESRGNQPQHF
DNA: TGTGCCAGCAGTGAATCCAGGGGAAATCAGCCCCAGCATTTT
size: NA
D: NA
V: TRBV2
J: TRBJ1-5

CDR3: CASSLARGLESSYNEQFF
DNA: TGTGCCAGCAGCTTGGCCAGGGGGCTGGAAAGCTCCTACAATGAGCAGTTCTTC
size: NA
D: TRBD1
V: TRBV5-4
J: TRBJ2-1

CDR3: CASRPREGAYNEQFF
DNA: TGTGCCAGTAGGCCCCGGGAGGGGGCCTACAATGAGCAGTTCTTC
size: NA
D: TRBD2
V: TRBV19
J: TRBJ2-1

CDR3: CASSLPGQGQPQHF
DNA: TGTGCCAGCAGCTTGCCGGGACAGGGGCAGCCCCAGCATTTT
size: NA
D: TRBD1
V: TRBV5-4
J: TRBJ1-5

CDR3: CASSFTGTVSNQPQHF
DNA: TGTGCCAGCAGCTTCACAGGGACAGTTTCCAATCAGCCCCAGCATTTT
size: few
D: TRBD1
V: TRBV5-5
J: TRBJ1-5

CDR3: CASSRDRDYEQYF
DNA: TGTGCCAGCAGCCGGGACAGGGACTACGAGCAGTACTTC
size: once
D: TRBD1
V: TRBV11-3
J: TRBJ2-7

CDR3: CASSLWGESDEAFF
DNA: TGTGCCAGCAGCTTGTGGGGCGAATCAGATGAAGCTTTCTTT
size: NA
D: NA
V: TRBV5-6
J: TRBJ1-1

CDR3: CASREGTGGPYEQYF
DNA: TGCGCCAGCAGGGAGGGGACAGGGGGCCCCTACGAGCAGTACTTC
size: NA
D: TRBD1
V: TRBV10-2
J: TRBJ2-7

CDR3: CASSYPGSQETQYF
DNA: TGTGCCAGCAGTTACCCGGGATCGCAAGAGACCCAGTACTTC
size: NA
D: NA
V: TRBV6-6
J: TRBJ2-5

CDR3: CASTKIRQRDTEAFF
DNA: TGTGCCAGCACCAAAATCCGGCAGCGGGACACTGAAGCTTTCTTT
size: NA
D: NA
V: TRBV7-8
J: TRBJ1-1

CDR3: CASRGQGRNTGELFF
DNA: TGTGCCAGCAGGGGACAGGGACGGAACACCGGGGAGCTGTTTTTT
size: NA
D: TRBD1
V: TRBV27
J: TRBJ2-2

CDR3: CASSEFGGAHEQYF
DNA: TGTGCCAGCAGTGAATTTGGCGGGGCCCACGAGCAGTACTTC
size: NA
D: NA
V: TRBV25-1
J: TRBJ2-7

CDR3: CASSPTSGSSIQYF
DNA: TGTGCCAGCAGCCCGACTAGCGGTAGTAGCATTCAGTACTTC
size: NA
D: TRBD2
V: TRBV7-9
J: TRBJ2-4

CDR3: CASTSGGSYNSPLHF
DNA: TGTGCCAGCACTTCGGGGGGCTCCTATAATTCACCCCTCCACTTT
size: NA
D: NA
V: TRBV6-5
J: TRBJ1-6

CDR3: CASSYPGLGYNEQFF
DNA: TGTGCCAGCAGTTACCCCGGACTGGGCTACAATGAGCAGTTCTTC
size: NA
D: NA
V: TRBV6-2/TRBV6-3
J: TRBJ2-1

CDR3: CASSIPDRNYGYTF
DNA: TGTGCCAGTAGTATTCCCGACAGGAACTATGGCTACACCTTC
size: NA
D: NA
V: TRBV19
J: TRBJ1-2

CDR3: CASSMGTSRRRGTQYF
DNA: TGTGCCAGTAGTATGGGGACTAGCAGGAGAAGGGGTACGCAGTATTTT
size: NA
D: TRBD2
V: TRBV19
J: TRBJ2-3

CDR3: CASSLTGPDQPQHF
DNA: TGCGCCAGCAGCTTGACAGGCCCCGATCAGCCCCAGCATTTT
size: NA
D: NA
V: TRBV5-1
J: TRBJ1-5

CDR3: CASSPGGREGDTQYF
DNA: TGTGCCAGCAGCCCCGGTGGCAGGGAGGGAGATACGCAGTATTTT
size: NA
D: TRBD2
V: TRBV5-4
J: TRBJ2-3

CDR3: CASSTKGQGNTEAFF
DNA: TGCGCCAGCAGCACGAAGGGACAGGGGAACACTGAAGCTTTCTTT
size: NA
D: TRBD1
V: TRBV5-1
J: TRBJ1-1

CDR3: CASSINSGNYNEQFF
DNA: TGTGCCAGTAGTATAAATAGCGGGAACTACAATGAGCAGTTCTTC
size: NA
D: TRBD2
V: TRBV19
J: TRBJ2-1

CDR3: CASSQEAGFGANVLTF
DNA: TGCGCCAGCAGCCAAGAGGCAGGGTTCGGGGCCAACGTCCTGACTTTC
size: NA
D: NA
V: TRBV4-3
J: TRBJ2-6

CDR3: CASSLRDRGYTF
DNA: TGTGCCAGCAGCTTACGAGATCGGGGCTACACCTTC
size: NA
D: NA
V: TRBV5-6
J: TRBJ1-2

CDR3: CASRDRGSGYTF
DNA: TGTGCCAGCAGAGACAGGGGGTCCGGCTACACCTTC
size: NA
D: TRBD1
V: TRBV27
J: TRBJ1-2